These 17 T cell receptor beta chains came from one sample sequenced in a study of blood T cell repertoires in COVID-19. TCRdb's copy holds only in-frame clones and misses some; the assay was immunoSEQ multiplex PCR. The sample shows about 180,000 clones, 86% of them seen only once. The sample taken for sequencing was peripheral blood. The receptors originated from a woman aged 25-40 years with active or convalescent COVID-19.

This clone has just a few counts. The DNA of the CDR3 is TGTGCCAGCAGCTTAGATATCGGGGACAGAAACCTCACCCCCTGGGACACCGGGGAGCTGTTTTTT. Its protein product is CASSLDIGDRNLTPWDTGELFF. This sequence joins TRBV13 and TRBJ2-2, with TRBD1 matching over 7 bases. This CDR3 is built from 22 residues. The V and J ends lost 1 base and 3 bases, in that order; junction bases with no gene match: 23. Germline assignment: CDR1 PRHDT and CDR2 FYEKMQ (reference sequence).

The chain employs TRBV5-6 and TRBJ2-3; D possibly corresponds to TRBD2 (6 bases). Germline CDR1 reads SGHDT; CDR2 reads YYEEEE. The CDR3 totals 16 residues. Trimming took off 4 bases at V and 2 bases at J, with 17 bases between the two ends. The CDR3 reads CASSGGTSSYTDTQYF. CDR3 sequence (DNA): TGTGCCAGCAGCGGCGGGACTTCCTCATACACAGATACGCAGTATTTT.

The chain links TRBV30 to TRBJ1-5; TRBD1 matches at 7 bases. From germline, CDR1 is GTSNPN and CDR2 SVGIG (reference sequence). The junction had 13 bases not matched to a gene; V was cut back by 2 bases and J by 6 bases. The CDR3 has 16 residues. CDR3 DNA sequence: TGTGCCTGGAGTCCCAAGGGGGTAGGGGGCGGTCAGCCCCAGCATTTT. It encodes CAWSPKGVGGGQPQHF.

The chain combines TRBV28 with TRBJ1-2, with D unclear. This CDR3 is built from 13 residues. Germline loops: CDR1 MDHEN, CDR2 SYDVKM. Trimming removed 1 base at V and 6 bases at J, with 9 bases between. CDR3 sequence (DNA): TGTGCCAGCAGTTTATTTACCGGGGATGGCTACACCTTC. This encodes CASSLFTGDGYTF.

This sequence joins TRBV4-1 and TRBJ2-2; TRBD2 agrees at 9 bases. Germline V gene sequence: CDR1 MGHRA, CDR2 YSYEKL. The CDR3 is 17 residues long. Trimming removed 11 bases from V and 4 bases from J; junction bases left unmatched: 17. This CDR3 is CAPSQVLAGGATGELFF. Written as DNA, the CDR3 is TGCGCCCCCAGCCAAGTCCTCGCGGGGGGGGCCACCGGGGAGCTGTTTTTT.

The V call is TRBV27, the J call TRBJ1-5, with TRBD1 matching over 10 bases. The germline gives CDR1 MNHEY, CDR2 SMNVEV (reference sequence). This CDR3 spans 18 amino acids. With V trimmed by 6 bases and J by 0 bases, 11 bases remained unmatched. The DNA for the CDR3 is TGTGCCAGCAGGAGAGGGACAGGGGTTTTATATAGCAATCAGCCCCAGCATTTT. Translated, it gives CASRRGTGVLYSNQPQHF.

This clone occurred once. The chain recombines TRBV11-2 with TRBJ2-3; 9 nucleotides align to TRBD1. This CDR3 region has 17 residues. V was pared by 6 bases and J by 0 bases, with 10 bases of the junction left unmatched. Germline assignment: CDR1 SGHAT and CDR2 FQNNGV. The CDR3 DNA reads as TGTGCCAGCAGTTCTAGGACAGGGGCGTATAGCACAGATACGCAGTATTTT. Encoded protein: CASSSRTGAYSTDTQYF.

V is TRBV19 and J is TRBJ2-5, with 8 bases fitting TRBD1. V shed 5 bases and J 5 bases; nucleotides not matched to a gene: 7. CDR1 LNHDA and CDR2 SQIVND come from the germline V gene (reference sequence). The CDR3 spans 14 residues. CDR3 DNA: TGTGCCAGTAGTCCGGACAGGGAGGACGAGACCCAGTACTTC. Translated: CASSPDREDETQYF.

The genes are TRBV7-2 and TRBJ2-1; 9 positions agree with TRBD2. Germline trimming cut 4 bases from V and 2 bases from J; bases unmatched to any gene: 6. CDR3 length equals 16 residues. Germline-derived CDR1 and CDR2 are SGHTA and FQGNSA. Written as DNA, the CDR3 is TGTGCCAGCAGCTCTAACTTAGCGGGAGCCTACAATGAGCAGTTCTTC. Protein: CASSSNLAGAYNEQFF.

This chain uses TRBV6-1 with TRBJ1-1; 7 nucleotides line up with TRBD1. V shed 3 bases, J shed 1 base, and the junction held 5 bases outside the gene matches. Germline V CDR1 and CDR2: MNHNS, SASEGT. The CDR3 runs 15 residues. The CDR3 spells CASSDRGAANTEAFF. The CDR3 DNA follows: TGTGCCAGCAGTGACAGGGGGGCCGCGAACACTGAAGCTTTCTTT.

This chain joins TRBV15 and TRBJ1-4; D not certain. Trimming took 0 bases from V and 3 from J, leaving 8 bases between them. The germline gives CDR1 LNHNV, CDR2 YYDKDF (reference sequence). There are 15 residues in the CDR3. The CDR3 is CATSRDLGPNEKLFF. The CDR3, as DNA: TGTGCCACCAGCAGAGATCTGGGCCCTAATGAAAAACTGTTTTTT.

This rearrangement joins TRBV2 to TRBJ1-6, with TRBD1 matching over 7 bases. Per the germline V gene, CDR1 is SNHLY and CDR2 is FYNNEI. The CDR3 sequence is 20 residues long. V lost 6 bases, J lost 0 bases, and 17 bases stayed unmatched. CDR3 nucleotides: TGTGCCAGCAGAGTACATACAGGGGCCCGAACGAGCTCCTATAATTCACCCCTCCACTTT. Translated, it gives CASRVHTGARTSSYNSPLHF. Drawing the rest from reference TRBV2 and TRBJ1-6, the complete variable domain is EPEVTQTPSHQVTQMGQEVILRCVPISNHLYFYWYRQILGQKVEFLVSFYNNEISEKSEIFDDQFSVERPDGSNFTLKIRSTKLEDSAMYFCASRVHTGARTSSYNSPLHFGNGTRLTVT.

This chain uses TRBV5-6 with TRBJ2-1; TRBD1 is a possible D gene (6 bases). Germline CDR1 SGHDT, CDR2 YYEEEE. The CDR3 sequence is 14 residues long. V was cut by 3 bases and J by 11 bases, with 18 bases left in between. The CDR3 sequence: CASSSSRQAQQQFF. CDR3 sequence (DNA): TGTGCCAGCAGCTCGAGCCGACAGGCCCAACAGCAGTTCTTC. The whole variable domain, filled in from reference TRBV5-6 and TRBJ2-1, reads DAGVTQSPTHLIKTRGQQVTLRCSPKSGHDTVSWYQQALGQGPQFIFQYYEEEERQRGNFPDRFSGHQFPNYSSELNVNALLLGDSALYLCASSSSRQAQQQFFGPGTRLTVL.

This clone occurred once. This rearrangement joins TRBV28 to TRBJ2-2; D possibly corresponds to TRBD1 (6 bases). Germline lookup yields CDR1 MDHEN and CDR2 SYDVKM. This CDR3 region has 13 residues. Trimming stripped 2 bases from V and 6 bases from J, with 7 bases between. The CDR3 DNA is TGTGCCAGCAGTTTAAACAGGGCCGGGGAGCTGTTTTTT. Amino acid sequence: CASSLNRAGELFF.

This chain links TRBV13 with TRBJ1-1, with 7 bases lining up with TRBD1. The germline CDR1 and CDR2 sequences are PRHDT and FYEKMQ (reference sequence). With V trimmed by 5 bases and J by 2 bases, 11 bases remained unmatched. The CDR3 has 16 amino acids. CDR3 nucleotide sequence: TGTGCCAGCAGCGGGGGGACAGCACCAGTTAACACTGAAGCTTTCTTT. Translating gives CASSGGTAPVNTEAFF. The full variable domain, in which reference TRBV13 and TRBJ1-1 provide the parts outside the CDR3, is AAGVIQSPRHLIKEKRETATLKCYPIPRHDTVYWYQQGPGQDPQFLISFYEKMQSDKGSIPDRFSAQQFSDYHSELNMSSLELGDSALYFCASSGGTAPVNTEAFFGQGTRLTVV.

The J gene is TRBJ2-7, the V gene TRBV6-6, with 7 bases lining up with TRBD1. The germline V gene has CDR1 MNHNY and CDR2 SVGAGI (reference sequence). V trimming: 7 bases; J trimming: 13 bases; junction bases outside the gene matches: 13. This CDR3 region has 12 residues. The CDR3 here is CASNTPEGACYF. The CDR3, as DNA: TGTGCCAGCAACACCCCCGAGGGGGCCTGCTACTTC.

The chain carries TRBV5-1 and TRBJ1-2; D remains unclear. Germline V gives CDR1 SGHRS, CDR2 YFSETQ. This CDR3 is 13 amino acids long. The V end lost 7 bases, the J end lost 2 bases, and 12 bases lay between the germline ends. DNA of the CDR3: TGCGCCAGCCGACTTGCCACGAACTATGGCTACACCTTC. It translates to CASRLATNYGYTF.